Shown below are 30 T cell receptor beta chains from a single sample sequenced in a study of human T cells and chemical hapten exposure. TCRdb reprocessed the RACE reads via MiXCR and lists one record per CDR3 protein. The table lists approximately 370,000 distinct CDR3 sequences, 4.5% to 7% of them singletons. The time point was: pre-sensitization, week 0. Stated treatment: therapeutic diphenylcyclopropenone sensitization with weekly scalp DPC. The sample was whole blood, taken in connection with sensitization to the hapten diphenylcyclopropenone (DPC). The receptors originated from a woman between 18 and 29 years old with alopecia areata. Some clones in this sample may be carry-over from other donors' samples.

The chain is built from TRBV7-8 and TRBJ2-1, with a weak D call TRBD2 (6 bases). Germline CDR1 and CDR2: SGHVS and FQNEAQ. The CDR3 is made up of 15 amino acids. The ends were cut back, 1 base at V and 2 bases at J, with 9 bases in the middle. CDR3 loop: CASSLGGEAYNEQFF. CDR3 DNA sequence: TGTGCCAGCAGCTTAGGGGGGGAGGCCTACAATGAGCAGTTCTTC.

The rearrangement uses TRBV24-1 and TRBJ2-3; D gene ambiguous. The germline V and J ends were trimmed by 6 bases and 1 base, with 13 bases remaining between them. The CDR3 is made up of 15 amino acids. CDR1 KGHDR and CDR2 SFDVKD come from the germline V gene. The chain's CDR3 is CATSRSPWGTDTQYF. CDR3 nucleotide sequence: TGTGCCACCAGTCGATCCCCCTGGGGCACAGATACGCAGTATTTT.

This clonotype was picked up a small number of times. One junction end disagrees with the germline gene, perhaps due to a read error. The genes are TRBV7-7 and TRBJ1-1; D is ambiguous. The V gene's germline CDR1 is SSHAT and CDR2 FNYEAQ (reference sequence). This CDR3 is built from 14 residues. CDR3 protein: CASMLQPSNTEAFF. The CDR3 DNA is TGTGCTAGCATGCTACAGCCTTCAAACACTGAAGCTTTCTTT.

CDR3: CASGQYSENYGYTF. In DNA form, the CDR3 reads TGTGCCAGCGGACAGTACAGCGAGAACTATGGCTACACCTTC. The rearrangement links TRBV28 to TRBJ1-2; D is possibly TRBD1 (6 bases). V lost 8 bases to trimming and J lost 2 bases, with 15 bases between them. The CDR3 extends over 14 amino acids. Germline CDR1 and CDR2: MDHEN and SYDVKM.

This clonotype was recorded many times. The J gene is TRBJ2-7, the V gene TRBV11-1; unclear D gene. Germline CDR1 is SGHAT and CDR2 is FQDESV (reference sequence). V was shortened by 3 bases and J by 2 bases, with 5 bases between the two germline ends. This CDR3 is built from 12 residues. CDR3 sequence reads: CASSLPTYEQYF. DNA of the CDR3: TGTGCCAGCAGCTTGCCGACCTACGAGCAGTACTTC.

The CDR3 here is CASSPLGGGYSNQPQHF. The CDR3 DNA reads as TGTGCCAGCAGTCCGCTAGGCGGGGGCTATAGCAATCAGCCCCAGCATTTT. This rearrangement joins TRBV12-3 or TRBV12-4 to TRBJ1-5; a possible D gene is TRBD1 (6 bases). The CDR3 consists of 17 residues. With 5 bases removed from V and 0 bases from J, the gap between germline ends came to 17 bases.

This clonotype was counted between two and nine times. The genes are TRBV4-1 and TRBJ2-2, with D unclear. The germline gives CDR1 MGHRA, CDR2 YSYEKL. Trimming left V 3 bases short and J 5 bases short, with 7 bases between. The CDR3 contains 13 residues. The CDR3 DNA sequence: TGCGCCAGCAGCCATGATCCAACCGGGGAGCTGTTTTTT. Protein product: CASSHDPTGELFF.

The CDR3 coding sequence is TGTGCCAGCAGCTTCCCGGACAGGGGTGGCACTGAAGCTTTCTTT. It translates to CASSFPDRGGTEAFF. The chain couples TRBV7-2 to TRBJ1-1; 9 bases align to TRBD1. The CDR3 extends over 15 amino acids. The junction had 6 bases not matched to a gene; V was cut back by 3 bases and J by 4 bases. Looked up from germline, CDR1 is SGHTA and CDR2 is FQGNSA.

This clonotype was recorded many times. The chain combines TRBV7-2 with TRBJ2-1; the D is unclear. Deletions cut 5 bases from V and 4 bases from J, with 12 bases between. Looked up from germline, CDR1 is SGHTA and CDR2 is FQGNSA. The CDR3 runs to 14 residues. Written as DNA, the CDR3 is TGTGCCAGCAGCCCTAGACACCCATACAATGAGCAGTTCTTC. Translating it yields CASSPRHPYNEQFF.

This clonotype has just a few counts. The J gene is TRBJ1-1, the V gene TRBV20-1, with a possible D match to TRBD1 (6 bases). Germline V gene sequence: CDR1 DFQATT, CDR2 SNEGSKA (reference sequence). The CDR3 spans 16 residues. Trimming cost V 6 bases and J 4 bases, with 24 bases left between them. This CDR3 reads CSAPTGQSSIFTEAFF. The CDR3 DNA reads TGCAGTGCCCCCACAGGGCAGTCTTCAATATTCACTGAAGCTTTCTTT.

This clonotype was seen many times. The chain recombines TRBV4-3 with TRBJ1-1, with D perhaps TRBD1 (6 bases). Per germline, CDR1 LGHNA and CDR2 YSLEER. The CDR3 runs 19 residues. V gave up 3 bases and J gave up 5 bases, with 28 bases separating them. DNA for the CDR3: TGCGCCAGCAGCCACAAGATTATCCGGGACACCGCTTTGGGGACTGAAGCTTTCTTT. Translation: CASSHKIIRDTALGTEAFF.

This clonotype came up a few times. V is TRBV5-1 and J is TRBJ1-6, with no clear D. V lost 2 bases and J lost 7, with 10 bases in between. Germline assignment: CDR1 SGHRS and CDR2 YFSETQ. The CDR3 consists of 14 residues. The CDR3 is CASSFGIENSPLHF. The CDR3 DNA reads TGCGCCAGCAGCTTCGGGATAGAGAATTCACCCCTCCACTTT.

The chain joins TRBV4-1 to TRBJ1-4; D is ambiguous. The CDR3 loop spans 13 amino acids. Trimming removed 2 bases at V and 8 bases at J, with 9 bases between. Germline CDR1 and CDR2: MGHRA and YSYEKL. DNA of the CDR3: TGCGCCAGCAGCCAATTTTGGCGGGAAAAACTGTTTTTT. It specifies CASSQFWREKLFF.

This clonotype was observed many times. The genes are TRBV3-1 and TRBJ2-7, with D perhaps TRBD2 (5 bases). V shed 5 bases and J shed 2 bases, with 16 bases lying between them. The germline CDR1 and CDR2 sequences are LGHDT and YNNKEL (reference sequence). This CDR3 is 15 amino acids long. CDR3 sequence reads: CASSKTPGFTYEQYF. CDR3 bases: TGTGCCAGCAGCAAGACCCCGGGATTCACCTACGAGCAGTACTTC.

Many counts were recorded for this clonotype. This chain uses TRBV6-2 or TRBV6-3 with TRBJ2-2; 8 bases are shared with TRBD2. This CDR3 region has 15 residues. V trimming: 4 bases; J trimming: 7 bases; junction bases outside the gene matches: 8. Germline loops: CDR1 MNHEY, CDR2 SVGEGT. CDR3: CASSFPGLVGGELFF. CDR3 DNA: TGTGCCAGCAGTTTCCCGGGACTAGTTGGCGGGGAGCTGTTTTTT.

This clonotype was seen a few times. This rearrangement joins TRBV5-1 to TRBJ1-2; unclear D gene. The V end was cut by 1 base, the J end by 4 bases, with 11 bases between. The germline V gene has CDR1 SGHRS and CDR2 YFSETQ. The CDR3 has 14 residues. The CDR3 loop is CASSLIGSSYGYTF. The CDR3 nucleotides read TGCGCCAGCAGCTTGATTGGGTCTAGCTATGGCTACACCTTC.

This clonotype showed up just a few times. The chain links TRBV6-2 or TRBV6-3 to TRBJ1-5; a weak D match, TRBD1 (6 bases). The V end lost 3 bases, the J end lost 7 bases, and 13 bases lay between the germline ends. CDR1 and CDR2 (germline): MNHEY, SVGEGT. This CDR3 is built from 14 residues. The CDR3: CASSYKGVWQPQHF. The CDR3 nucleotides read TGTGCCAGCAGTTATAAGGGGGTGTGGCAGCCCCAGCATTTT.

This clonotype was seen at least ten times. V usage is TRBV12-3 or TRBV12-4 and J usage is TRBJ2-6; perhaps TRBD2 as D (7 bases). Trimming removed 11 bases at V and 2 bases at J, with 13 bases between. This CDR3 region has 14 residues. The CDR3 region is CAAGGGAGANVLTF. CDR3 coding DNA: TGTGCCGCCGGCGGGGGCGCTGGGGCCAACGTCCTGACTTTC.

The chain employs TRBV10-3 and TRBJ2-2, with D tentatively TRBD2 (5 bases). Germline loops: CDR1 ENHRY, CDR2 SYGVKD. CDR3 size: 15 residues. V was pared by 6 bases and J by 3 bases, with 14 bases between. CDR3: CAIRGRNGDTGELFF. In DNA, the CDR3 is TGTGCCATCAGGGGCCGTAACGGGGACACCGGGGAGCTGTTTTTT.

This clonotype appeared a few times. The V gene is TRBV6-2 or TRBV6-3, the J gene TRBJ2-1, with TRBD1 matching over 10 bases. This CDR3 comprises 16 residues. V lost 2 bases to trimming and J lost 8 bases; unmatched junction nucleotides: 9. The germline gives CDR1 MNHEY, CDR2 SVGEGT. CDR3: CASSYPRGQGMDEQFF. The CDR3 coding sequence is TGTGCCAGCAGTTACCCCAGGGGACAGGGGATGGATGAGCAGTTCTTC.

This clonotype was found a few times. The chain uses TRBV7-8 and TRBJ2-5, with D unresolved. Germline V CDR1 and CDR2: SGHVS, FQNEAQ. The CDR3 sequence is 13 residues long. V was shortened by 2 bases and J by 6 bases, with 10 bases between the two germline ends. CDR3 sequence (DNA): TGTGCCAGCAGCTTAACTTTTAGTCAGACCCAGTACTTC. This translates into CASSLTFSQTQYF.

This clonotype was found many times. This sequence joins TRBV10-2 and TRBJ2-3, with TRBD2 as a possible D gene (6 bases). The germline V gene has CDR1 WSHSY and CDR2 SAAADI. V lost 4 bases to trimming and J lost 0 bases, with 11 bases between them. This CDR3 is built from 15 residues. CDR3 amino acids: CASSGSGTSTDTQYF. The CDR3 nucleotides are TGCGCCAGCAGTGGTTCCGGGACTAGCACAGATACGCAGTATTTT.

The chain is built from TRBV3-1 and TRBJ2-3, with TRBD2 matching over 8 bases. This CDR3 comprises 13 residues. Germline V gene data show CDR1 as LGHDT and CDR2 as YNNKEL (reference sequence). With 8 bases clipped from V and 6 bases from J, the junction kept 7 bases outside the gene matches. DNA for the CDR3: TGTGCCAGCTCAAGCATAGCGGGGGATACGCAGTATTTT. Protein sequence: CASSSIAGDTQYF.

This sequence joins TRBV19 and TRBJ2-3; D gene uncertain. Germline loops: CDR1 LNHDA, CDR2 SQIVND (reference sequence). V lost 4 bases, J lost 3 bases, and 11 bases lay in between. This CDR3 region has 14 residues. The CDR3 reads CASSNGLKTDTQYF. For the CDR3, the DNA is TGTGCCAGTAGTAACGGGCTTAAGACAGATACGCAGTATTTT.

DNA for the CDR3: TGTGCCAGCAGCTTGGGGACGCTAGGGGAGCAGTTCTTC. This codes for CASSLGTLGEQFF. The chain couples TRBV5-5 to TRBJ2-1; unclear D gene. Germline CDR1 reads SGHKS; CDR2 reads YYEKEE (reference sequence). The V end was cut by 0 bases, the J end by 10 bases, with 11 bases between. The CDR3 spans 13 residues.

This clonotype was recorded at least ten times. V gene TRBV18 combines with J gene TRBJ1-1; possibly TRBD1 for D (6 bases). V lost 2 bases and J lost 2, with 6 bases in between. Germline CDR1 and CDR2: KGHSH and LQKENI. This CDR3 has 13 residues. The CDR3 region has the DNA TGTGCCAGCTCACCAGGGGGCAACACTGAAGCTTTCTTT. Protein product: CASSPGGNTEAFF.

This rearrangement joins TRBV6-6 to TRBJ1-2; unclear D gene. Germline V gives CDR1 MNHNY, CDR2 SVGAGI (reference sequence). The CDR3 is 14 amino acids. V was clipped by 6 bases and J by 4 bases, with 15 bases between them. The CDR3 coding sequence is TGTGCCAGCAGACTCGACACATCGCCCTATGGCTACACCTTC. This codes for CASRLDTSPYGYTF.

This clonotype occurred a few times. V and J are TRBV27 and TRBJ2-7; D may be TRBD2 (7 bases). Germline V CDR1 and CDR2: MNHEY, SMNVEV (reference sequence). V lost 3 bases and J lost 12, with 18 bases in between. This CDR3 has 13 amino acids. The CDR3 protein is CASSFGGQGGLYF. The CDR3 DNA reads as TGTGCCAGCAGTTTTGGGGGCCAGGGAGGGTTGTACTTC.

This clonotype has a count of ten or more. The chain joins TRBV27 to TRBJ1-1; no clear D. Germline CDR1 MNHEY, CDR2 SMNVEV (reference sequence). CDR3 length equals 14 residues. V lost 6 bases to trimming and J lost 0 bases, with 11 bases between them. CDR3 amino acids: CASRVEFMNTEAFF. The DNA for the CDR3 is TGTGCCAGCAGAGTAGAGTTCATGAACACTGAAGCTTTCTTT.

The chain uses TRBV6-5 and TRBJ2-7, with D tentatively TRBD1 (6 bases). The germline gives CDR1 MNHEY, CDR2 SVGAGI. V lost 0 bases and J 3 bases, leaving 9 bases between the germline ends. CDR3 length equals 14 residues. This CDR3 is CASSYSGGHYEQYF. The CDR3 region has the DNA TGTGCCAGCAGTTACTCAGGGGGACACTACGAGCAGTACTTC.